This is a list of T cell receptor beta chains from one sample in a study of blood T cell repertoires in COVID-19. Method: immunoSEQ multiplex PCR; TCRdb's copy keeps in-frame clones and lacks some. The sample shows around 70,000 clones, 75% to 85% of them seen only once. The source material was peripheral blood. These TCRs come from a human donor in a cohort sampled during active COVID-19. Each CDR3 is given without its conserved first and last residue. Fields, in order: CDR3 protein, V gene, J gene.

ASSFPARGGGNTGELF	TRBV4-1	TRBJ2-2
ASRTDGNQPQH	TRBV6-5	TRBJ1-5
ASSRVGSGNYEQY	TRBV14	TRBJ2-7
ASTTSGTGGEQF	TRBV27	TRBJ2-1
SVEGTRGTDTQY	TRBV29-1	TRBJ2-3
ASSDIGGYGYT	TRBV10-2	TRBJ1-2
ASSTGLASYEQY	TRBV19	TRBJ2-7
ASSRGTSGRSQETQY	TRBV18	TRBJ2-5
ASSGGVTRGNEQF	TRBV11-2	TRBJ2-1
ASSPPGGSGYNEQF	TRBV18	TRBJ2-1
ASMMSTDTQY	TRBV7-2	TRBJ2-3
ASGQGGLAGYNEQF	TRBV12-5	TRBJ2-1
ASQALQGYYGYT	TRBV28	TRBJ1-2
ASSRIASRGSNTEAF	TRBV7-6	TRBJ1-1
ASSLAGAGSYNEQF	TRBV5-6	TRBJ2-1
AISVGGGGSYEQY	TRBV10-3	TRBJ2-7
ASSQDLLAGGEQF	TRBV4-1	TRBJ2-1
AISFGQGGTEAF	TRBV10-3	TRBJ1-1
ASSESGTPNEQY	TRBV6-1	TRBJ2-7
ASSFVEPVKSGRRNEQY	TRBV12-1	TRBJ2-7
ASSPRLAGEVYNEQF	TRBV7-8	TRBJ2-1
SAYRVVNYGYT	TRBV29-1	TRBJ1-2
ASSRSWNEQF	TRBV6-2/TRBV6-3	TRBJ2-1
ASRGQGTLYEQY	TRBV7-8	TRBJ2-7
ASRARRQEAF	TRBV6-5	TRBJ1-1
ASSQEGQGSTGANVLT	TRBV3-1/TRBV3-2	TRBJ2-6
ATQGPGNTEAF	TRBV6-5	TRBJ1-1
ASSQDWGVHEQY	TRBV3-1/TRBV3-2	TRBJ2-7
ASSPTRDSSGNTIY	TRBV18	TRBJ1-3
SASNRLDRTDTQY	TRBV20-1	TRBJ2-3
ASSQGSGTSWTRELF	TRBV14	TRBJ2-2
ASSLLGDTYEQY	TRBV5-1	TRBJ2-7
ASSLSSGAEKLF	TRBV28	TRBJ1-4
ASSVLAYEQY	TRBV2	TRBJ2-7
ASSSGQGASSYNSPLH	TRBV5-1	TRBJ1-6
ASSTEGSYEQY	TRBV23-1	TRBJ2-7
PALSQTDTEAF	TRBV27	TRBJ1-1
ASSYSGFTEAF	TRBV6-5	TRBJ1-1
ASSSGYQGPTEAF	TRBV7-9	TRBJ1-1
SVGQGYNQPQH	TRBV29-1	TRBJ1-5
ASTQGLRPYEQY	TRBV25-1	TRBJ2-7
ASSLEAERNEQF	TRBV5-1	TRBJ2-1
ASSQDTGTTYEQY	TRBV4-2	TRBJ2-7
ASSLARDRTYEQY	TRBV19	TRBJ2-7
ASTRDSSSYEQY	TRBV2	TRBJ2-7
ASSKGADGELF	TRBV19	TRBJ2-2
ASSEAMGQGTGTEAF	TRBV2	TRBJ1-1
ASSFSGSRYNEQF	TRBV28	TRBJ2-1
ASSLSLGAGAYNSPLH	TRBV6-6	TRBJ1-6
ASSGGETQY	TRBV19	TRBJ2-5
ASSLEGQGASGYT	TRBV11-2	TRBJ1-2
AITLDRDYGYT	TRBV10-3	TRBJ1-2
ASSLARDSPLH	TRBV7-8	TRBJ1-6
AWSVQGASSYEQY	TRBV30	TRBJ2-7